This TCR beta chain was captured in a study of T cell responses to AZD1222 COVID-19 vaccine. TCRdb's table, derived via immunoSEQ multiplex PCR, lists solely in-frame clones and lacks some. Of 95,000 to 150,000 clones in the sample, around 92% are singletons; the top ten hold 11% to 15%. The germline V and J ends were trimmed by 0 bases and 1 base, with 9 bases remaining between them. The CDR3 has 15 amino acids. Germline CDR1 SGHVS, CDR2 FQNEAQ. This sequence was found in an adult in good health. The input for sequencing was peripheral blood, taken on day 0 of AZD1222 vaccination. The genes are TRBV7-8 and TRBJ1-2; D gene ambiguous. The CDR3 is CASSLAKSSNYGYTF. The CDR3 nucleotides are TGTGCCAGCAGCTTAGCGAAAAGCAGTAACTATGGCTACACCTTC.